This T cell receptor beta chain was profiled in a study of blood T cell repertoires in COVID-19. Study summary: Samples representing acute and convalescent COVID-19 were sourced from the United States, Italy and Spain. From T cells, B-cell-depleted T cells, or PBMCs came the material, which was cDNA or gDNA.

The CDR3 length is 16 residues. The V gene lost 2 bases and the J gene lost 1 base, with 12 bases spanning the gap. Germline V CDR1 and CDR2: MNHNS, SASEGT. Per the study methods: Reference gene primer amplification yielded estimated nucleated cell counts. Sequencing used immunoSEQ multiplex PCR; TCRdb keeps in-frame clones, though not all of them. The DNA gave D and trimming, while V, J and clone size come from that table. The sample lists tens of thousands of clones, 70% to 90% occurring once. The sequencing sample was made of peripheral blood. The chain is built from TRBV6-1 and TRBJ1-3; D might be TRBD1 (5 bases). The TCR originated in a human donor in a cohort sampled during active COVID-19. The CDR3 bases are TGTGCCAGCAGTGAATTTGAAGGGGTTTCTGGAAACACCATATATTTT. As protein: CASSEFEGVSGNTIYF.